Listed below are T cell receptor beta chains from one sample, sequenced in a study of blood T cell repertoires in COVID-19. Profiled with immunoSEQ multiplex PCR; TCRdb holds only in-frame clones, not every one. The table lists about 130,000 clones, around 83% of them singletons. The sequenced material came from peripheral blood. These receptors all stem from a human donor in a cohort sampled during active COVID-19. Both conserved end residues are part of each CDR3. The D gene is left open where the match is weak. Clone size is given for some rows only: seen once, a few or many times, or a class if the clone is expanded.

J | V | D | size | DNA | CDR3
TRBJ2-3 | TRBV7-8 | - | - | TGTGCCAGCAGCCCGAGAACTAGAACAGATACGCAGTATTTT | CASSPRTRTDTQYF
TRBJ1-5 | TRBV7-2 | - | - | TGTGCCAGCAGCCCAATCGGGGATGGAGGTCAGCCCCAGCATTTT | CASSPIGDGGQPQHF
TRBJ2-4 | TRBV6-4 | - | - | TGTGCCAGCAGTGACTCAGCGGAAAAAAACATTCAGTACTTC | CASSDSAEKNIQYF
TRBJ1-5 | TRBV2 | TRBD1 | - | TGTGCCAGCAGTGTGAGGGGGCAAAGCAATCAGCCCCAGCATTTT | CASSVRGQSNQPQHF
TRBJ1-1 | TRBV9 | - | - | TGTGCCAGCAGCGTAGGACAGAAGAACACTGAAGCTTTCTTT | CASSVGQKNTEAFF
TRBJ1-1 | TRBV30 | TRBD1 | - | TGTGCCTGGAGTGTACAGGGGGGTAGCACTGAAGCTTTCTTT | CAWSVQGGSTEAFF
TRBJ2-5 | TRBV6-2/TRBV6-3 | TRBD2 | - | TGTGCCAGCAGTTACGATACGGGAGGGCCTTCGAGAGAGACCCAGTACTTC | CASSYDTGGPSRETQYF
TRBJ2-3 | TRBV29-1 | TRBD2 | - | TGCAGCGTTGTCCCCCCTAGCGGGATGGCAGATACGCAGTATTTT | CSVVPPSGMADTQYF
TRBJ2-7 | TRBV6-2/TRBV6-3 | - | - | TGTGCCAGCAGTTATTCCACCTACGAGCAGTACTTC | CASSYSTYEQYF
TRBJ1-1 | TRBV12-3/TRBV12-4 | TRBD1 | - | TGTGCCAGCAGCCCTGGGGGGACAGGGATGGCTTTCTTT | CASSPGGTGMAFF
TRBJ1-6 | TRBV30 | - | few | TGTGCCTGGAGTCAACAGGGTGACTCACCCCTCCACTTT | CAWSQQGDSPLHF
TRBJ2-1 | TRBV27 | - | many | TGTGCCAGCAGTTTAGACGGACAGACCTCCTACAATGAGCAGTTCTTC | CASSLDGQTSYNEQFF
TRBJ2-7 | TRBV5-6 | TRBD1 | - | TGTGCCAGCAGCTTCGGACAGGCTACCTACGAGCAGTACTTC | CASSFGQATYEQYF
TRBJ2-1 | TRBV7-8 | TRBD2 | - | TGTGCCAGCAGCTTAGCGTGGGCTAGCGGGAATGATGAGCAGTTCTTC | CASSLAWASGNDEQFF
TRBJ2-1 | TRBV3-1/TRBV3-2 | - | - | TGTGCCAGCAGCCAAGATGTAGCGACTCCGCAGTTCTTC | CASSQDVATPQFF
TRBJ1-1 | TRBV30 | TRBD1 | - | TGTGCCTGGAAGCGGGACAGGGGGCCCACTGAAGCTTTCTTT | CAWKRDRGPTEAFF
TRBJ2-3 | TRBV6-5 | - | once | TGTGCCAGCAGTTACAGGAGGGGGCCCCGCACAGATACGCAGTATTTT | CASSYRRGPRTDTQYF
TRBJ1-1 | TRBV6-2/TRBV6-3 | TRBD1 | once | TGTGCCAGCAGCCCAACATATCAGGGGGGTGAAGCTTTCTTT | CASSPTYQGGEAFF
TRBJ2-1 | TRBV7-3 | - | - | TGTGCCAGCAGCTTGGTAAAGGTCAGGGTATATGGTGAGCAGTTCTTC | CASSLVKVRVYGEQFF
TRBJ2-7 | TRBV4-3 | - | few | TGCGCCAGCAGCCAAGATCACACAGGGGGGGCCTACTACGAGCAGTACTTC | CASSQDHTGGAYYEQYF
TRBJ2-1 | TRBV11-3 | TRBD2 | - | TGTGCCAGCAGCTTTGAAGGGACTAGGGGCTACAATGAGCAGTTCTTC | CASSFEGTRGYNEQFF
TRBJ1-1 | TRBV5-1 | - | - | TGCGCCAGCGCCCGCGGGGGGACGAACACTGAAGCTTTCTTT | CASARGGTNTEAFF
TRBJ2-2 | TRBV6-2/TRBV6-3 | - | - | TGTGCCAGCAGCTCAGGGGTTCTGGACACCGGGGAGCTGTTTTTT | CASSSGVLDTGELFF
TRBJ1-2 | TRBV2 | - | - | TGTGCCAGCAGTGATCCAGGCCGTTATGGCTACACCTTC | CASSDPGRYGYTF
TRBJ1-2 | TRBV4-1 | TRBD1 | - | TGCGCCAGCAGCCAAGAATGGACAGGGGGCGTTAACGCGCTGGATGGCTACACCTTC | CASSQEWTGGVNALDGYTF
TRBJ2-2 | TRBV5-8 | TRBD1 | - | TGTGCCAGCAGCAGGGACAGAAACACCGGGGAGCTGTTTTTT | CASSRDRNTGELFF
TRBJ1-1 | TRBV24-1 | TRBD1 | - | TGTGCCACCAGTGAAACAACAGGGGGCACTGAAGCTTTCTTT | CATSETTGGTEAFF
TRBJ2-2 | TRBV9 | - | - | TGTGCCAGCAGCGTAGCTACGAGGGGAAATCGGGAGCGTCACGGGGAGCTGTTTTTT | CASSVATRGNRERHGELFF
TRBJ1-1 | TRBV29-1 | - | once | TGCAGCGTTGAAGCGGGGATAATGAACACTGAAGCTTTCTTT | CSVEAGIMNTEAFF
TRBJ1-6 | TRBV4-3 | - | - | TGCGCCAGCAGCCGAGTTACAGGGAATTCACCCCTCCACTTT | CASSRVTGNSPLHF
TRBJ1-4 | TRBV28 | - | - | TGTGCCAGCAGTTTAACGCAGGGAGGTAAACTGTTTTTT | CASSLTQGGKLFF
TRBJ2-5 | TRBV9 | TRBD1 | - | TGTGCCAGCAGCAAACAGGGGGCTGTAGAGACCCAGTACTTC | CASSKQGAVETQYF
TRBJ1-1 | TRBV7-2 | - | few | TGTGCCAGCAGCCACACCCGAGGAGTCACTGAAGCTTTCTTT | CASSHTRGVTEAFF
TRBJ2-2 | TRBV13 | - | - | TGTGCCAGCAGCCTCCGGTCCGGCACCGGGGAGCTGTTTTTT | CASSLRSGTGELFF
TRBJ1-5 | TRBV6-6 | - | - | TGTGCCAGCAGTTCTCGAGGCGGATTGCCCCAGCATTTT | CASSSRGGLPQHF
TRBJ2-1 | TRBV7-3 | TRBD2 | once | TGTGCCACGAAGACTAGCGGGGTAAACAATGAGCAGTTCTTC | CATKTSGVNNEQFF
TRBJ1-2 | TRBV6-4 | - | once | TGTGCCAGCAGTGACTCAGAACAGGGCTCGGGAGGCTACACCTTC | CASSDSEQGSGGYTF
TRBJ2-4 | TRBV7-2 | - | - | TGTGCCAGCAGCTTCTCGAGGGTAGGGATTCAGTACTTC | CASSFSRVGIQYF
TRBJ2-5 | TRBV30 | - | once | TGTGCCTGGAGGGTGGTGGGGGCGGAGACCCAGTACTTC | CAWRVVGAETQYF
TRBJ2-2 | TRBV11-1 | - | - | TGTGCCAGCAGCTTAGCAGGGGCCGGCGGGGAGCTGTTTTTT | CASSLAGAGGELFF
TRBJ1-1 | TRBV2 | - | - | TGTGCCAGCAGGCAGGGAGGCCTGGCTGAAGCTTTCTTT | CASRQGGLAEAFF
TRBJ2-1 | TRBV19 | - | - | TGTGCCAGTAGTATCAAGAGCTCCTACAATGAGCAGTTCTTC | CASSIKSSYNEQFF
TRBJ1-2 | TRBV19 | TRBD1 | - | TGTGCCAGTAGTCCGGGACAGGGAACAATAGGCTACACCTTC | CASSPGQGTIGYTF